This T cell receptor (beta chain) was retrieved from a study of T-cell reconstitution after alpha-beta-depleted transplantation in children. Study outcomes and limitations: Some patients' high day-60 TCRbeta diversity was traced to surviving recipient T cells and thymic progenitors. Several hundred expanded graft clones reportedly supplied alpha-beta T cells about two months after transplant. One year after transplant, T-cell counts and diversity came mostly from newly produced T cells.

With 0 bases removed from V and 0 bases from J, the gap between germline ends came to 10 bases. Germline CDR1 SGHDT, CDR2 YYEEEE. The CDR3 contains 16 residues. As it was prepared, the TCRbeta library received unique molecular identifiers. TCRdb called the PCR reads again in MiXCR, with one record for every CDR3 protein. The sample includes approximately 800,000 distinct CDR3 sequences, about 16% of them seen just once. This clonotype was recorded at least ten times. Its antigen is as yet unknown. The V gene is TRBV5-6, the J gene TRBJ1-5, with D uncertain. This clonotype was sampled from a male patient under 18 who had a stem cell transplant for acute lymphoblastic leukemia, so the T cells may come from the graft donor. The sample was PBMCs, mostly from graft donor cells, taken 360 days after TCRalphabeta/CD19-depleted stem cell transplant. The CDR3, as DNA: TGTGCCAGCAGCTTGGCCGCGGGGAATAGCAATCAGCCCCAGCATTTT. Encoded protein: CASSLAAGNSNQPQHF.